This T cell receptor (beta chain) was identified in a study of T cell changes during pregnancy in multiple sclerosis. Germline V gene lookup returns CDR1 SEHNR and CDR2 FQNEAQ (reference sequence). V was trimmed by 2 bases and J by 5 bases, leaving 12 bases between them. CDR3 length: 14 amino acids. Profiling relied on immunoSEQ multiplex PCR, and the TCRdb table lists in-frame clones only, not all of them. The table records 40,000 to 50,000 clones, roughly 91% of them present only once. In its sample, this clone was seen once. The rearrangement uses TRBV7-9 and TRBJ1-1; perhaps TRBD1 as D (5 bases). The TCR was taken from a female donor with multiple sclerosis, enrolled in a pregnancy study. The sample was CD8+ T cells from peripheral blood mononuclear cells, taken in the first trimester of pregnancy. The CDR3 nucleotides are TGTGCCAGCAGCTTATTGGGGCTGGAGACTGAAGCTTTCTTT. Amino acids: CASSLLGLETEAFF.